This T cell receptor beta chain was observed in a study of T cell responses to AZD1222 COVID-19 vaccine. Study-level results: Spike-specific TCR breadth and depth both grew after two AZD1222 doses. Mapped onto spike, vaccine-associated CD4 TCRs spanned it and were dominant at 160-218 and 743-854.

Trimming shortened V by 2 bases and J by 3 bases, and 14 bases separated the two germline ends. The germline gives CDR1 GTSNPN, CDR2 SVGIG (reference sequence). This CDR3 region has 15 residues. TCRdb keeps only in-frame clones here, not all; method: immunoSEQ multiplex PCR. The sample lists about 98,000 clones, just over 85% occurring once. To note about this clone: Antigen unknown.

The specimen was peripheral blood, collected on day 0 of MenACWY control vaccination. V is TRBV30 and J is TRBJ1-5; D may be TRBD1 (6 bases). The receptor's source is an adult in good health. The CDR3 DNA reads as TGTGCCTGGAGTAGGGGACACGAGGCCAATCAGCCCCAGCATTTT. Translation: CAWSRGHEANQPQHF.